These T cell receptor beta chains were read from a single sample in a study of blood T cell repertoires in COVID-19. Profiled with immunoSEQ multiplex PCR; TCRdb holds only in-frame clones, not every one. The profile covers 150,000 to 200,000 clones, with around 76% appearing a single time and 8.5% to 10% taken by the ten largest. The sample taken for sequencing was peripheral blood. The receptors stem from a woman between 45 and 60 years old with active or convalescent COVID-19. CDR3s include the opening cysteine and the closing phenylalanine or tryptophan. Fields, in order: D gene, clone size, J gene, V gene, CDR3 DNA, CDR3 protein. D genes are given only for firm matches. Clone size is stated in some rows and not others, as once, few, many or a class when expanded.

NA | NA | TRBJ1-1 | TRBV6-2/TRBV6-3 | TGTGCCAGCAGTTATCCTACACAGGACACTGAAGCTTTCTTT | CASSYPTQDTEAFF
TRBD2 | NA | TRBJ2-2 | TRBV30 | TGTGCCTGGAGTGTACCGGGGGGGTTGGGGGAGCTGTTTTTT | CAWSVPGGLGELFF
NA | NA | TRBJ2-3 | TRBV4-2 | TGTGCCAGCAGCCAAGATATCGCCGGGGCAGGGGCTCCTGAGGATACGCAGTATTTT | CASSQDIAGAGAPEDTQYF
TRBD1 | once | TRBJ1-5 | TRBV10-3 | TGTGCCACGCGGGACAGGGTTAATCAGCCCCAGCATTTT | CATRDRVNQPQHF
TRBD2 | NA | TRBJ2-5 | TRBV2 | TGTGCCAGCAGCATACTAGCGGGGCAAGAGACCCAGTACTTC | CASSILAGQETQYF
NA | NA | TRBJ2-1 | TRBV7-3 | TGTGCCAGCAGCTTATTGGCCCACTCCTACAATGAGCAGTTCTTC | CASSLLAHSYNEQFF
TRBD1 | NA | TRBJ2-5 | TRBV28 | TGTGCCAGCAGTCCCGGCTGGGACAGACCTTTTGGAGAGACCCAGTACTTC | CASSPGWDRPFGETQYF
NA | NA | TRBJ1-2 | TRBV27 | TGTGCCAGCAGTTGGAGGCAAAACTATGGCTACACCTTC | CASSWRQNYGYTF
TRBD1 | NA | TRBJ1-3 | TRBV6-1 | TGTGCCAGCAGTGAAGCCCAGGGGGGCTCTGGAAACACCATATATTTT | CASSEAQGGSGNTIYF
TRBD1 | NA | TRBJ2-5 | TRBV5-6 | TGTGCCAGCAGCTTCGGACAGGGCCAAGAGACCCAGTACTTC | CASSFGQGQETQYF
NA | NA | TRBJ1-1 | TRBV24-1 | TGTGCCACCAGTGAGACAGTCATGAACACTGAAGCTTTCTTT | CATSETVMNTEAFF